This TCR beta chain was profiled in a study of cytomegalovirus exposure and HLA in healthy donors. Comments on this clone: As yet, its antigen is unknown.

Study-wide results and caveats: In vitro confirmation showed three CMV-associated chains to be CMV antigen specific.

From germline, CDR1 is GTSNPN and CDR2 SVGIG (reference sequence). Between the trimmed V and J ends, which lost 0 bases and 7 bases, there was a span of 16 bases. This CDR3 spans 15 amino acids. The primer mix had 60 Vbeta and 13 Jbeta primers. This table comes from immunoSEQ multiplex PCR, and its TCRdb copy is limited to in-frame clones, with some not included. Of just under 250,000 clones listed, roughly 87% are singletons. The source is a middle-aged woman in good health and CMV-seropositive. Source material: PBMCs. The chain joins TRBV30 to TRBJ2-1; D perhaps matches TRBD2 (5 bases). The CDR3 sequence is CAWSVLDRGWNEQFF. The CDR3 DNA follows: TGTGCCTGGAGTGTACTAGACCGCGGGTGGAATGAGCAGTTCTTC.